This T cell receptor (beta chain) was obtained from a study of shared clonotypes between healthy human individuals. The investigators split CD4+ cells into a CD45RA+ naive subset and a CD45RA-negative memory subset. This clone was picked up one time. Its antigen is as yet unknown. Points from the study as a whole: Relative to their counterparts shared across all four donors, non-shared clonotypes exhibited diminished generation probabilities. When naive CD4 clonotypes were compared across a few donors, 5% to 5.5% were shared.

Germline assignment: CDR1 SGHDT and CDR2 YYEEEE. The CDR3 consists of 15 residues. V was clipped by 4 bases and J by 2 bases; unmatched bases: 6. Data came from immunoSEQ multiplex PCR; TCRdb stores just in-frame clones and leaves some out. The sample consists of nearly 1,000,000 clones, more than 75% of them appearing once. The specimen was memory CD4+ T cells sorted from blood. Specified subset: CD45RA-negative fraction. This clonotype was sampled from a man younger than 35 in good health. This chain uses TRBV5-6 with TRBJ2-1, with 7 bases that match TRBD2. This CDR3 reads CASSLGGGAYNEQFF. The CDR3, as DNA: TGTGCCAGCAGCCTAGGCGGGGGAGCCTACAATGAGCAGTTCTTC.